The 30 T cell receptor beta chains reported below all come from one sample, sequenced in a study of blood T cell repertoires in COVID-19. The data were produced by immunoSEQ multiplex PCR, yet TCRdb's version contains in-frame clones alone and is incomplete. Among around 200,000 clones listed, about 85% were seen once. Sequencing was carried out using peripheral blood. Receptor source: a woman aged 70-85 years with COVID-19, enrolled during active disease.

The V and J genes are TRBV7-2 and TRBJ2-7, with D perhaps TRBD1 (5 bases). CDR1 is SGHTA and CDR2 is FQGNSA in the germline V gene. The CDR3 totals 14 residues. Trimming stripped 5 bases from V and 1 base from J, with 12 bases between. The CDR3, as DNA: TGTGCCAGCAGCCCAGCAGGGAATTCCTACGAGCAGTACTTC. Its translation: CASSPAGNSYEQYF.

V and J are TRBV18 and TRBJ2-7, with D tentatively TRBD1 (6 bases). The CDR3 consists of 14 residues. Germline CDR1 is KGHSH and CDR2 is LQKENI. V was trimmed by 2 bases and J by 6 bases, leaving 14 bases between them. CDR3 protein: CASSPIVGGPEQYF. CDR3 coding DNA: TGTGCCAGCTCACCAATAGTTGGGGGCCCCGAGCAGTACTTC. Combining the CDR3 with reference TRBV18 and TRBJ2-7 gives the whole variable domain NAGVMQNPRHLVRRRGQEARLRCSPMKGHSHVYWYRQLPEEGLKFMVYLQKENIIDESGMPKERFSAEFPKEGPSILRIQQVVRGDSAAYFCASSPIVGGPEQYFGPGTRLTVT.

V and J are TRBV24-1 and TRBJ2-1, with 11 bases lining up with TRBD2. CDR3 length: 16 residues. The V gene's germline CDR1 is KGHDR and CDR2 SFDVKD. The V gene end was trimmed by 3 bases and the J gene end by 6 bases; junction bases not matched to a gene: 6. The CDR3 spells CATSDHSGGASNEQFF. In DNA form, the CDR3 reads TGTGCCACCAGTGATCATAGCGGGGGGGCGAGCAATGAGCAGTTCTTC.

There are a few counts of this clone. The gene calls are TRBV5-1 and TRBJ1-4; no clear D gene. Trimming cost V 0 bases and J 7 bases, with 13 bases left between them. This CDR3 is 15 amino acids long. The germline gives CDR1 SGHRS, CDR2 YFSETQ. CDR3 sequence reads: CASSLDLSLGEKLFF. For the CDR3, the DNA is TGCGCCAGCAGCTTGGATCTTAGCTTGGGTGAAAAACTGTTTTTT.

The V gene is TRBV11-3, the J gene TRBJ2-3; 9 bases fit TRBD2. Germline assignment: CDR1 SGHNT and CDR2 YENEEA. The CDR3 runs 14 residues. Losses at the gene ends were 1 base for V and 6 bases for J; bases not matched to a gene: 2. For the CDR3, the DNA is TGTGCCAGCAGCTTAGTAGCGGGAGCGGATACGCAGTATTTT. It encodes CASSLVAGADTQYF.

This clone was seen just once. The J gene is TRBJ1-1, the V gene TRBV28; TRBD1 aligns across 8 bases. Unmatched junction bases numbered 11, after V lost 10 bases and J lost 1 base. The CDR3 runs 15 residues. Germline V gene lookup returns CDR1 MDHEN and CDR2 SYDVKM. CDR3 sequence reads: CAILPTGVRNTEAFF. In DNA, the CDR3 is TGTGCCATCCTCCCGACAGGGGTGAGGAACACTGAAGCTTTCTTT. Full variable domain (rest looked up from reference TRBV28 and TRBJ1-1): DVKVTQSSRYLVKRTGEKVFLECVQDMDHENMFWYRQDPGLGLRLIYFSYDVKMKEKGDIPEGYSVSREKKERFSLILESASTNQTSMYLCAILPTGVRNTEAFFGQGTRLTVV.

This clone was observed a single time. The chain couples TRBV10-3 to TRBJ2-1; 9 positions match TRBD1. After removal of 9 bases from V and 5 bases from J, the junction contained 5 bases not matched to a gene. From germline, CDR1 is ENHRY and CDR2 SYGVKD. The CDR3 runs 13 residues. The CDR3 reads CAIRDRVNNEQFF. The CDR3 bases are TGTGCCATTCGGGACAGGGTAAACAATGAGCAGTTCTTC.

This clone showed up just once. V and J are TRBV6-5 and TRBJ1-2, with D possibly TRBD1 on 6 matching bases. The CDR3 is 14 amino acids. V lost 8 bases and J lost 8, with 21 bases in between. Germline-derived CDR1 and CDR2 are MNHEY and SVGAGI. CDR3: CASSYSGAQYGYTF. CDR3 coding DNA: TGTGCCAGCTCATATTCAGGGGCGCAATACGGCTACACCTTC.

The V call is TRBV6-5, the J call TRBJ1-5, with a possible D match to TRBD1 (6 bases). Germline assignment: CDR1 MNHEY and CDR2 SVGAGI. CDR3 length: 14 amino acids. Trimming took off 8 bases at V and 4 bases at J, with 15 bases between the two ends. The chain's CDR3 is CASPNKQGNQPQHF. In DNA, the CDR3 is TGTGCCAGCCCAAATAAACAGGGAAATCAGCCCCAGCATTTT.

The chain uses TRBV7-8 and TRBJ2-1; weak D call: TRBD2 (6 bases). V lost 5 bases, J lost 15 bases, and 14 bases lay in between. This CDR3 has 11 residues. The germline CDR1 and CDR2 sequences are SGHVS and FQNEAQ. The CDR3 region is CASSLSGALFF. Written as DNA, the CDR3 is TGTGCCAGCAGCCTTAGCGGAGCTCTGTTCTTC. Complete variable domain (other parts from reference TRBV7-8 and TRBJ2-1): GAGVSQSPRYKVAKRGQDVALRCDPISGHVSLFWYQQALGQGPEFLTYFQNEAQLDKSGLPSDRFFAERPEGSVSTLKIQRTQQEDSAVYLCASSLSGALFFGPGTRLTVL.

This clone was recorded once. In nucleotides, the CDR3 is TGTGCCAGCAGAACAGGATACACCGGGGAGCTGTTTTTT. This encodes CASRTGYTGELFF. This chain connects TRBV7-2 to TRBJ2-2, with D maybe TRBD1 (5 bases). Germline V gene data show CDR1 as SGHTA and CDR2 as FQGNSA. V gave up 6 bases and J gave up 3 bases, with 8 bases separating them. CDR3 size: 13 residues. The full variable domain, in which reference TRBV7-2 and TRBJ2-2 provide the parts outside the CDR3, is GAGVSQSPSNKVTEKGKDVELRCDPISGHTALYWYRQSLGQGLEFLIYFQGNSAPDKSGLPSDRFSAERTGGSVSTLTIQRTQQEDSAVYLCASRTGYTGELFFGEGSRLTVL.

This clone was picked up a small number of times. This rearrangement joins TRBV19 to TRBJ2-1, with 8 bases matching TRBD2. Germline V gene lookup returns CDR1 LNHDA and CDR2 SQIVND (reference sequence). The J segment lost 0 bases and the V segment lost 7 bases, leaving 11 bases of the junction unmatched. This CDR3 region has 17 residues. The CDR3 here is CASIGSGGLSSYNEQFF. The DNA for the CDR3 is TGTGCCAGTATAGGGAGCGGGGGTCTTAGCTCCTACAATGAGCAGTTCTTC.

CDR3 nucleotide sequence: TGTGCCAGCAGTTACGGGACTGCCGGCTACACCTTC. Translated: CASSYGTAGYTF. The rearrangement uses TRBV5-6 and TRBJ1-2, with D possibly matching TRBD1 (5 bases). Germline V gene lookup returns CDR1 SGHDT and CDR2 YYEEEE. V was cut by 5 bases and J by 8 bases, with 13 bases left in between. The CDR3 length is 12 residues.

The chain employs TRBV7-9 and TRBJ2-2; the match to TRBD1 covers 8 bases. V shed 4 bases, J shed 6 bases, and the junction held 10 bases outside the gene matches. Germline V gene sequence: CDR1 SEHNR, CDR2 FQNEAQ (reference sequence). This CDR3 has 16 residues. The CDR3 here is CASSSPSDRGSGELFF. CDR3 sequence (DNA): TGTGCCAGCAGCTCCCCCAGCGACAGGGGTTCCGGGGAGCTGTTTTTT.

The chain recombines TRBV10-3 with TRBJ1-3; D is unresolved. This CDR3 region has 14 residues. The V end was cut by 7 bases, the J end by 0 bases, with 10 bases between. The germline CDR1 and CDR2 sequences are ENHRY and SYGVKD. The CDR3 sequence is CAITGRTSGNTIYF. In DNA form, the CDR3 reads TGTGCCATCACCGGTCGCACCTCTGGAAACACCATATATTTT.

This rearrangement joins TRBV6-6 to TRBJ2-2, with 8 bases that match TRBD2. The CDR3 has 20 residues. Germline V CDR1 and CDR2: MNHNY, SVGAGI (reference sequence). Trimming removed 6 bases from V and 4 bases from J; junction bases left unmatched: 22. CDR3 sequence reads: CASSAARYSAGDDRTGELFF. Written as DNA, the CDR3 is TGTGCCAGCAGCGCGGCCCGTTATTCAGCGGGAGATGATCGCACCGGGGAGCTGTTTTTT.

The J gene is TRBJ2-7, the V gene TRBV7-6; D possibly corresponds to TRBD2 (5 bases). CDR1 is SGHVS and CDR2 is FNYEAQ in the germline V gene. This CDR3 comprises 15 residues. With 4 bases removed from V and 0 bases from J, the gap between germline ends came to 13 bases. The CDR3 is CASSSLPGSSYEQYF. In nucleotides, the CDR3 is TGTGCCAGCAGCTCCTTACCGGGGAGCTCCTACGAGCAGTACTTC.

This clone appeared a single time. The V call is TRBV28, the J call TRBJ2-7, with D uncertain. This CDR3 is 13 amino acids long. V was trimmed by 5 bases and J by 2 bases, leaving 10 bases between them. Per germline, CDR1 MDHEN and CDR2 SYDVKM. CDR3 coding DNA: TGTGCCAGCAGTCCTCAGTTCGCCTACGAGCAGTACTTC. This encodes CASSPQFAYEQYF. The entire variable domain, with the rest obtained from reference TRBV28 and TRBJ2-7, is as follows: DVKVTQSSRYLVKRTGEKVFLECVQDMDHENMFWYRQDPGLGLRLIYFSYDVKMKEKGDIPEGYSVSREKKERFSLILESASTNQTSMYLCASSPQFAYEQYFGPGTRLTVT.

The V call is TRBV2, the J call TRBJ2-5, with D uncertain. Trimming removed 5 bases from V and 3 bases from J, with 10 bases in between. Germline V gene sequence: CDR1 SNHLY, CDR2 FYNNEI. The CDR3 has 13 amino acids. The CDR3 nucleotides read TGTGCCAGCAGTCTCATCCCGGAAGAGACCCAGTACTTC. This sequence encodes CASSLIPEETQYF.

This clone was seen repeatedly, ten times or more. The chain links TRBV5-1 to TRBJ2-2, with D perhaps matching TRBD1 (5 bases). This CDR3 has 14 amino acids. The germline V gene has CDR1 SGHRS and CDR2 YFSETQ. Trimming pared 1 base from V and 10 bases from J, leaving 14 bases between. CDR3 protein: CASSLSPGLQELFF. CDR3 DNA: TGCGCCAGCAGCTTGTCACCAGGGCTCCAGGAGCTGTTTTTT.

This clone has a handful of counts. The chain employs TRBV4-2 and TRBJ1-5; TRBD1 matches 9 bases. Germline CDR1 LGHNA, CDR2 YNFKEQ. The CDR3 consists of 15 residues. V shed 1 base, J shed 2 bases, and the junction held 0 bases outside the gene matches. CDR3 amino acids: CASSQGTGGNQPQHF. The CDR3 DNA is TGTGCCAGCAGCCAAGGGACAGGGGGCAATCAGCCCCAGCATTTT.

The chain uses TRBV7-2 and TRBJ2-3, with D perhaps TRBD1 (6 bases). Germline V gene data show CDR1 as SGHTA and CDR2 as FQGNSA. Trimming stripped 4 bases from V and 2 bases from J, with 13 bases between. This CDR3 is built from 15 residues. The CDR3 is CASSWSGTPTDTQYF. DNA of the CDR3: TGTGCCAGCAGCTGGTCAGGGACACCCACAGATACGCAGTATTTT.

V usage is TRBV5-1 and J usage is TRBJ1-1, with D hard to call. V was cut by 5 bases and J by 7 bases, with 12 bases left in between. The germline gives CDR1 SGHRS, CDR2 YFSETQ. CDR3 length: 12 amino acids. CDR3 region: CASSRTEYEAFF. The CDR3 DNA is TGCGCCAGCAGTCGTACAGAGTATGAAGCTTTCTTT.

The rearrangement uses TRBV9 and TRBJ2-2; 11 nucleotides align to TRBD2. Germline V gene data show CDR1 as SGDLS and CDR2 as YYNGEE. CDR3 size: 18 residues. The J segment lost 3 bases and the V segment lost 4 bases, leaving 11 bases of the junction unmatched. The CDR3 region is CASSFLAGGMQDTGELFF. The CDR3 coding sequence is TGTGCCAGCAGCTTCCTAGCGGGGGGCATGCAGGACACCGGGGAGCTGTTTTTT.

The chain combines TRBV20-1 with TRBJ2-7; perhaps TRBD2 as D (6 bases). Germline lookup yields CDR1 DFQATT and CDR2 SNEGSKA (reference sequence). V was shortened by 6 bases and J by 4 bases, with 10 bases between the two germline ends. The CDR3 runs to 11 residues. The CDR3 DNA reads as TGCAGTGCCAGGACTACTTACGAGCAGTACTTC. Translation: CSARTTYEQYF.

Only one count was recorded for this clone. The chain is built from TRBV6-5 and TRBJ1-6, with D possibly being TRBD1 (5 bases). The CDR3 sequence is 13 residues long. The V and J ends lost 5 bases and 10 bases respectively, with 12 bases between them. The germline CDR1 and CDR2 sequences are MNHEY and SVGAGI. Written as DNA, the CDR3 is TGTGCCAGCAGTAGAGCTGGGGGGTCACCCCTCCACTTT. This codes for CASSRAGGSPLHF.

The rearrangement joins TRBV5-4 to TRBJ2-3; D may be TRBD2 (6 bases). The CDR3 covers 15 residues. V lost 0 bases and J lost 3, with 11 bases in between. Germline CDR1 is SGHNT and CDR2 is YYREEE (reference sequence). CDR3 nucleotides: TGTGCCAGCAGCTTGGGGGGGGTACCGACAGATACGCAGTATTTT. Its protein product is CASSLGGVPTDTQYF.

This sequence joins TRBV7-3 and TRBJ2-2; 10 bases fit TRBD2. Germline CDR1 SGHTA, CDR2 FQGTGA. The CDR3 has 17 amino acids. V lost 4 bases, J lost 2 bases, and 7 bases stayed unmatched. In DNA form, the CDR3 reads TGTGCCAGCAGCTCCCCTCTAGCGGGGGCCAACACCGGGGAGCTGTTTTTT. Translation: CASSSPLAGANTGELFF.

This chain links TRBV9 with TRBJ1-2, with TRBD1 matching over 8 bases. Germline-derived CDR1 and CDR2 are SGDLS and YYNGEE. Germline trimming cut 4 bases from V and 10 bases from J; bases unmatched to any gene: 12. This CDR3 is built from 14 residues. The CDR3 protein is CASSPTGTGRYYTF. In nucleotides, the CDR3 is TGTGCCAGCAGCCCGACCGGGACAGGACGATACTACACCTTC.

V and J are TRBV14 and TRBJ2-3; D may be TRBD2 (6 bases). Trimming pared 0 bases from V and 0 bases from J, leaving 7 bases between. The CDR3 loop spans 15 amino acids. Germline V gene lookup returns CDR1 SGHDN and CDR2 FVKESK. The CDR3 nucleotides read TGTGCCAGCAGCCAAGAGGGGACTAGCACAGATACGCAGTATTTT. This sequence encodes CASSQEGTSTDTQYF.